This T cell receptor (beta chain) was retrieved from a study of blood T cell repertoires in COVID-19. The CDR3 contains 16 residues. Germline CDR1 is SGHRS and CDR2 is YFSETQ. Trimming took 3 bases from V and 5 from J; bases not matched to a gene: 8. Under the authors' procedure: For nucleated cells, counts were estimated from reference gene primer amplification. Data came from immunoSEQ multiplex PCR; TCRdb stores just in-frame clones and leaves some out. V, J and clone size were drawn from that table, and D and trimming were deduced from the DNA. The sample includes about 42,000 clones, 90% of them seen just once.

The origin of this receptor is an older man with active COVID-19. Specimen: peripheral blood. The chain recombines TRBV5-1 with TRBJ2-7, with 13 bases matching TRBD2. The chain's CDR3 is CASSYWTSGGSNEQYF. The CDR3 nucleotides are TGCGCCAGCAGCTACTGGACTAGCGGGGGCTCTAACGAGCAGTACTTC.